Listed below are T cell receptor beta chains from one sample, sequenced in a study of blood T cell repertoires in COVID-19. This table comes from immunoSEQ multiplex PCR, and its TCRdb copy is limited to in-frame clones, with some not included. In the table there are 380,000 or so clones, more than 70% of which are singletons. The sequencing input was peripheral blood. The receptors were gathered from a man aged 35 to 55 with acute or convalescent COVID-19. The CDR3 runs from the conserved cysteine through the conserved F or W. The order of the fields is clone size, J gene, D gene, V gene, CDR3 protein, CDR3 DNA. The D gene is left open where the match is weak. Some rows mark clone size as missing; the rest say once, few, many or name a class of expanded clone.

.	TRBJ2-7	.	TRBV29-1	CSVEERQSQYF	TGCAGCGTTGAAGAGAGGCAGAGTCAGTACTTC
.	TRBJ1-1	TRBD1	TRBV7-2	CASSFMRDRAGPEAFF	TGTGCCAGCAGCTTTATGCGGGACAGGGCTGGTCCTGAAGCTTTCTTT
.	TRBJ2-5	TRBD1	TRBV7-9	CASSPYRDREETQYF	TGTGCCAGCAGCCCATACCGGGACAGGGAAGAGACCCAGTACTTC
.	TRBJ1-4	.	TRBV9	CASSIQGKRNEKLFF	TGTGCCAGCAGCATTCAGGGGAAGAGGAATGAAAAACTGTTTTTT
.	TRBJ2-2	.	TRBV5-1	CASRPQKTGGNTGELFF	TGCGCCAGCAGACCTCAAAAGACAGGAGGCAACACCGGGGAGCTGTTTTTT
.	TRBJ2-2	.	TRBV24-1	CATSDPGQNTGELFF	TGTGCCACCAGTGATCCCGGACAGAACACCGGGGAGCTGTTTTTT
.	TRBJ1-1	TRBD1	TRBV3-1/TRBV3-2	CASSQGTEDEAFF	TGTGCCAGCAGCCAGGGGACAGAGGATGAAGCTTTCTTT
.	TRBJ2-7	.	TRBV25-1	CASSKGGSYEQYF	TGTGCCAGCAGTAAAGGCGGGTCCTACGAGCAGTACTTC
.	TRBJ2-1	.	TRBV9	CASSVAGRRSSYNEQFF	TGTGCCAGCAGCGTAGCGGGTCGCCGAAGCTCCTACAATGAGCAGTTCTTC
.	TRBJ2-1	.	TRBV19	CASRTGWDEQFF	TGTGCCAGTCGTACAGGGTGGGATGAGCAGTTCTTC
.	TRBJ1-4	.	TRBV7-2	CASSLGSSGWEKLFF	TGTGCCAGCAGCTTAGGCTCAAGCGGGTGGGAAAAACTGTTTTTT
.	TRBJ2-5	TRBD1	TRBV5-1	CASPSNEGRGLVRETQYF	TGCGCCAGCCCCTCTAATGAGGGCAGGGGGCTGGTTCGAGAGACCCAGTACTTC
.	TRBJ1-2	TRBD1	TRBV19	CATSGGLDYGYTF	TGTGCCACCTCAGGGGGTCTCGACTATGGCTACACCTTC
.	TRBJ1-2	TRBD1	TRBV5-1	CASSRTGDGYTF	TGCGCCAGCAGCAGGACAGGGGACGGCTACACCTTC
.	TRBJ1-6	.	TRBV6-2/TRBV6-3	CASSYSTGNSPLHF	TGTGCCAGCAGTTACTCGACAGGAAATTCACCCCTCCACTTT
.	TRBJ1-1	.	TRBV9	CASSAVSDTEAFF	TGTGCCAGCAGCGCCGTTTCGGACACTGAAGCTTTCTTT
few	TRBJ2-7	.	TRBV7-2	CASSLGGPSYEQYF	TGTGCCAGCAGCTTAGGGGGCCCCTCCTACGAGCAGTACTTC
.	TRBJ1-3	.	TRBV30	CAWSRRSSGNTIYF	TGTGCCTGGAGTCGAAGGAGCTCTGGAAACACCATATATTTT
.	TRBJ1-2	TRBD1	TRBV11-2	CASNLPGQDLNYGYTF	TGTGCCAGCAACCTACCGGGACAGGACCTTAACTATGGCTACACCTTC
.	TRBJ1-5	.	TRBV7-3	CASSSRRGDIYSNQPQHF	TGTGCCAGCAGCTCCCGGAGAGGGGACATTTATAGCAATCAGCCCCAGCATTTT
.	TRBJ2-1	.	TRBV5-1	CASSPNTGYNEQFF	TGCGCCAGCAGCCCCAATACAGGGTACAATGAGCAGTTCTTC
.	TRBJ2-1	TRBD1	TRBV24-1	CATSGQGEGISYNEQFF	TGTGCCACCAGTGGGCAGGGGGAAGGGATCTCCTACAATGAGCAGTTCTTC
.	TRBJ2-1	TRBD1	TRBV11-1	CASKTGAEYNEQFF	TGTGCCAGCAAGACAGGGGCGGAGTACAATGAGCAGTTCTTC
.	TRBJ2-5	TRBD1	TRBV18	CASSRDREETQYF	TGTGCCAGCTCGCGGGACAGGGAAGAGACCCAGTACTTC
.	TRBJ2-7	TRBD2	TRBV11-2	CASSRRPGTTTRVEQYF	TGTGCCAGCAGCCGACGACCCGGGACTACTACTCGAGTGGAGCAGTACTTC
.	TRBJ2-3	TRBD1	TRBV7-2	CASSGVGTGLNTDTQYF	TGTGCCAGCAGCGGAGTAGGGACAGGGCTTAACACAGATACGCAGTATTTT
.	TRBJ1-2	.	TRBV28	CASSTGTKNYGYTF	TGTGCCAGCAGTACTGGGACAAAGAACTATGGCTACACCTTC
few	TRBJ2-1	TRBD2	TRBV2	CASSVSGSVNEQFF	TGTGCCAGCAGTGTAAGCGGGAGTGTCAATGAGCAGTTCTTC
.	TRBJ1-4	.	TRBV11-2	CASSQGAEKLFF	TGTGCCAGCAGTCAAGGGGCTGAAAAACTGTTTTTT
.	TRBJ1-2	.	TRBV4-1	CASSQERGSDYGYTF	TGCGCCAGCAGCCAGGAGCGGGGTTCTGACTATGGCTACACCTTC
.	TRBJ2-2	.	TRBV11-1	CASSLESPGVGELFF	TGTGCCAGCAGCTTAGAATCGCCAGGTGTCGGGGAGCTGTTTTTT
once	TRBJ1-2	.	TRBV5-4	CASIREGVGGYTF	TGTGCCAGCATCCGGGAAGGTGTAGGGGGCTACACCTTC
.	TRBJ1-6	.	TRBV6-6	CASSDGGARNSPLHF	TGTGCCAGCAGCGACGGGGGGGCGAGGAATTCACCCCTCCACTTT
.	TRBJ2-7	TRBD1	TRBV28	CASTPGGDRRHYEQYF	TGTGCCAGCACCCCGGGTGGGGACAGGCGCCACTACGAGCAGTACTTC
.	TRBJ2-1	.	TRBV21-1	CASMDRDNEQFF	TGTGCCAGCATGGACAGAGACAATGAGCAGTTCTTC
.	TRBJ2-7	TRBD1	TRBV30	CAWKGLDRGSDEQYF	TGTGCCTGGAAGGGGTTGGACAGGGGCTCGGACGAGCAGTACTTC
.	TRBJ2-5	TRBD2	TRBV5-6	CASSPKGLAGGYQETQYF	TGTGCCAGCAGCCCTAAAGGACTAGCGGGAGGGTACCAAGAGACCCAGTACTTC
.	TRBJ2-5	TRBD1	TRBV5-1	CASSLGPSGGQETQYF	TGCGCCAGCAGCTTGGGGCCATCAGGGGGCCAAGAGACCCAGTACTTC
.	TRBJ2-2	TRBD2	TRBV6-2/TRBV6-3	CASSWTSGENTGELFF	TGTGCCAGCAGTTGGACTAGCGGGGAGAACACCGGGGAGCTGTTTTTT
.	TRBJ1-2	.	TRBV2	CASLNRGQTYGYTF	TGTGCCAGCCTCAACCGCGGACAGACATATGGCTACACCTTC
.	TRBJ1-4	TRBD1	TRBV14	CASSQGGQGVREKLFF	TGTGCCAGCAGCCAAGGTGGACAGGGCGTTCGTGAAAAACTGTTTTTT
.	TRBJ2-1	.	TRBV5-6	CASSLVPGVPRNEQFF	TGTGCCAGCAGCCTAGTGCCGGGAGTACCCCGCAATGAGCAGTTCTTC
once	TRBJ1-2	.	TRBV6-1	CASSDGQEDGGYTF	TGTGCCAGCAGTGATGGGCAGGAAGACGGTGGCTACACCTTC
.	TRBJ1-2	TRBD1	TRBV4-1	CASSQKGQGDGYTF	TGCGCCAGCAGCCAGAAGGGACAGGGAGATGGCTACACCTTC
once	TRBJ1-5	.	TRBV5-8	CASSQGFRQPQHF	TGTGCCAGCAGCCAGGGATTTCGGCAGCCCCAGCATTTT
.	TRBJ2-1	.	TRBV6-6	CASTTGSYNEQFF	TGTGCCAGCACCACGGGGTCCTACAATGAGCAGTTCTTC
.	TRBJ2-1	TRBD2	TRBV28	CASSLWVAGGYNEQFF	TGTGCCAGCAGTTTATGGGTAGCGGGAGGCTACAATGAGCAGTTCTTC
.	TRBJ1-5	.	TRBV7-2	CASSLGGFQPQHF	TGTGCCAGCAGCTTAGGGGGCTTTCAGCCCCAGCATTTT
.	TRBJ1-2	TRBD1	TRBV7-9	CASSRGQGVDGYTF	TGTGCCAGCAGCCGCGGACAGGGCGTCGATGGCTACACCTTC
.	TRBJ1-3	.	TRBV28	CASSLAGWEPGNTIYF	TGTGCCAGCAGTTTGGCCGGGTGGGAGCCTGGAAACACCATATATTTT
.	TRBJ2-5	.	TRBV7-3	CASSPDQGGTQYF	TGTGCCAGCAGCCCGGACCAGGGGGGGACCCAGTACTTC
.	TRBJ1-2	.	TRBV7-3	CASSLAPAGNGDGYTF	TGTGCCAGCAGCTTAGCCCCCGCAGGGAACGGAGATGGCTACACCTTC
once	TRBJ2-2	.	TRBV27	CASSFRYVNTGELFF	TGTGCCAGCAGTTTCAGATACGTGAACACCGGGGAGCTGTTTTTT
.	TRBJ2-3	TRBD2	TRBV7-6	CASSLGLAGADTQYF	TGTGCCAGCAGCTTAGGACTAGCGGGCGCAGATACGCAGTATTTT
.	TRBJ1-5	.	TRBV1	CTSSGTGENFEHQPQHF	TGCACTTCCTCCGGGACAGGGGAAAATTTTGAGCATCAGCCCCAGCATTTT
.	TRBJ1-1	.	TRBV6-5	CASRRGTKNTEAFF	TGTGCCAGCAGACGAGGGACAAAGAACACTGAAGCTTTCTTT
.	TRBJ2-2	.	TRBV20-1	CSATVAGELFF	TGCAGTGCTACCGTAGCCGGGGAGCTGTTTTTT
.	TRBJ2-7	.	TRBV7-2	CASSGQGPYEQYF	TGTGCCAGCAGCGGCCAGGGCCCGTACGAGCAGTACTTC
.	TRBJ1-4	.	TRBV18	CASSRLQSATNEKLFF	TGTGCCAGCTCACGACTCCAGAGTGCAACTAATGAAAAACTGTTTTTT